The next 20 T cell receptor beta chains were all read from a single sample in a study of cytomegalovirus exposure and HLA in healthy donors. Use of 60 Vbeta and 13 Jbeta primers characterized the PCR. The method was immunoSEQ multiplex PCR; TCRdb's version includes in-frame clones alone and lacks a portion of them. The sample holds 150,000 to 200,000 clones, roughly nine tenths seen once. Sequencing used PBMCs. The receptors here all came from a girl less than two years old in good health and CMV-seronegative.

V usage is TRBV5-1 and J usage is TRBJ2-5; a possible D gene is TRBD2 (7 bases). V lost 4 bases and J 4 bases, leaving 17 bases between the germline ends. This CDR3 is 15 amino acids long. Germline V gene data show CDR1 as SGHRS and CDR2 as YFSETQ. CDR3 bases: TGCGCCAGCAGCCAGAGGGGGGGTTCAGGAGAGACCCAGTACTTC. Its protein is CASSQRGGSGETQYF.

V gene TRBV19 combines with J gene TRBJ2-5; 10 nucleotides line up with TRBD2. Trimming at V came to 4 bases and at J to 4 bases, leaving 9 bases not matched to a gene. This CDR3 is 16 amino acids long. Germline V gene data show CDR1 as LNHDA and CDR2 as SQIVND (reference sequence). CDR3 residues: CASSRSSGSIVETQYF. The CDR3 coding sequence is TGTGCCAGTAGTAGGTCTAGCGGGAGTATAGTAGAGACCCAGTACTTC.

This chain links TRBV30 with TRBJ1-1; 7 nucleotides align to TRBD1. Per germline, CDR1 GTSNPN and CDR2 SVGIG (reference sequence). Unmatched junction bases numbered 5, after V lost 4 bases and J lost 3 bases. The CDR3 spans 13 residues. The CDR3 spells CAWKGAGYTEAFF. The CDR3 region has the DNA TGTGCCTGGAAGGGGGCGGGGTACACTGAAGCTTTCTTT.

This sequence joins TRBV2 and TRBJ1-5, with 8 bases fitting TRBD1. V shed 6 bases, J shed 5 bases, and the junction held 6 bases outside the gene matches. CDR3 length: 14 amino acids. Germline values: CDR1 SNHLY, CDR2 FYNNEI. The CDR3 loop is CASRDRVSDQPQHF. DNA of the CDR3: TGTGCCAGCAGGGACAGGGTCTCGGATCAGCCCCAGCATTTT.

The genes are TRBV10-3 and TRBJ2-7; D is possibly TRBD1 (5 bases). CDR1 and CDR2 (germline): ENHRY, SYGVKD. This CDR3 comprises 13 residues. V lost 2 bases and J lost 1, with 6 bases in between. CDR3 sequence (DNA): TGTGCCATCAGTGAGAGACAGTCCTACGAGCAGTACTTC. It encodes CAISERQSYEQYF.

A few counts support this clone. The chain carries TRBV5-8 and TRBJ2-6, with D hard to call. This CDR3 is built from 17 residues. V lost 8 bases and J 0 bases, leaving 18 bases between the germline ends. The V gene's germline CDR1 is SGHTS and CDR2 YDEGEE. The CDR3 sequence: CASIRGPLISGANVLTF. CDR3 sequence (DNA): TGTGCCAGTATCAGAGGCCCTCTTATCTCTGGGGCCAACGTCCTGACTTTC.

V gene TRBV30 combines with J gene TRBJ1-2, with 7 bases matching TRBD1. J lost 1 base, V lost 5 bases, and 4 bases had no gene match. The CDR3 loop spans 13 amino acids. From germline, CDR1 is GTSNPN and CDR2 SVGIG (reference sequence). The CDR3 nucleotides are TGTGCCTGGGACAGGGAGGATAACTATGGCTACACCTTC. The encoded protein is CAWDREDNYGYTF. Complete variable domain (other parts from reference TRBV30 and TRBJ1-2): SQTIHQWPATLVQPVGSPLSLECTVEGTSNPNLYWYRQAAGRGLQLLFYSVGIGQISSEVPQNLSASRPQDRQFILSSKKLLLSDSGFYLCAWDREDNYGYTFGSGTRLTVV.

The chain couples TRBV18 to TRBJ1-1; D call uncertain. Deletions cut 3 bases from V and 4 bases from J, with 9 bases between. There are 13 residues in the CDR3. From germline, CDR1 is KGHSH and CDR2 LQKENI. CDR3 residues: CASSPDNPTEAFF. The CDR3 DNA sequence: TGTGCCAGCTCACCTGACAACCCCACTGAAGCTTTCTTT.

The rearrangement joins TRBV29-1 to TRBJ1-2; 8 bases are shared with TRBD1. Germline V CDR1 and CDR2: SQVTM, ANQGSEA. With V trimmed by 3 bases and J by 1 base, 4 bases remained unmatched. The CDR3 extends over 14 amino acids. The CDR3 nucleotides are TGCAGCGTTGAGGTCAGGGGGCTTAACTATGGCTACACCTTC. Amino acids: CSVEVRGLNYGYTF. The full variable domain, its missing parts supplied by reference TRBV29-1 and TRBJ1-2, is SAVISQKPSRDICQRGTSLTIQCQVDSQVTMMFWYRQQPGQSLTLIATANQGSEATYESGFVIDKFPISRPNLTFSTLTVSNMSPEDSSIYLCSVEVRGLNYGYTFGSGTRLTVV.

This clone was picked up one time. V usage is TRBV7-8 and J usage is TRBJ2-7; 12 nucleotides match TRBD2. The length of the CDR3 is 15 residues. Germline CDR1 SGHVS, CDR2 FQNEAQ. The junction had 2 bases not matched to a gene; V was cut back by 3 bases and J by 2 bases. The CDR3 DNA reads as TGTGCCAGCAGCTTGGCTAGCGGGAGGGCCTACGAGCAGTACTTC. Translating it yields CASSLASGRAYEQYF.

The rearrangement links TRBV7-9 to TRBJ2-7; 11 bases map to TRBD2. This CDR3 region has 16 residues. V was clipped by 4 bases and J by 4 bases; unmatched bases: 9. Germline V gives CDR1 SEHNR, CDR2 FQNEAQ (reference sequence). CDR3 bases: TGTGCCAGCAGCTCCCGGTTTAGCGGGAGGGCGTACGAGCAGTACTTC. It is translated as CASSSRFSGRAYEQYF. Complete variable domain (other parts from reference TRBV7-9 and TRBJ2-7): DTGVSQNPRHKITKRGQNVTFRCDPISEHNRLYWYRQTLGQGPEFLTYFQNEAQLEKSRLLSDRFSAERPKGSFSTLEIQRTEQGDSAMYLCASSSRFSGRAYEQYFGPGTRLTVT.

This clone appeared a single time. V gene TRBV6-5 combines with J gene TRBJ1-1; possibly TRBD1 for D (6 bases). V shed 0 bases and J shed 0 bases, with 11 bases lying between them. The V gene's germline CDR1 is MNHEY and CDR2 SVGAGI. The CDR3 length is 16 residues. The CDR3 bases are TGTGCCAGCAGTTACTCGTGGGGGCGTCTGAACACTGAAGCTTTCTTT. Translating it yields CASSYSWGRLNTEAFF.

This clone was detected a few times. The gene calls are TRBV15 and TRBJ2-5; TRBD1 matches 7 bases. The germline V gene has CDR1 LNHNV and CDR2 YYDKDF (reference sequence). CDR3 length: 13 amino acids. J lost 4 bases, V lost 5 bases, and 4 bases had no gene match. For the CDR3, the DNA is TGTGCCACCAGCGGGGACAGCGGAGAGACCCAGTACTTC. It yields the protein CATSGDSGETQYF.

This chain's CDR3 is CASSLRFLAQGNQPQHF. CDR3 DNA: TGTGCCAGCAGCTTAAGATTTTTAGCACAGGGGAATCAGCCCCAGCATTTT. The chain carries TRBV7-2 and TRBJ1-5; TRBD1 matches 7 bases. This CDR3 region has 17 residues. Unmatched junction bases numbered 11, after V lost 2 bases and J lost 4 bases. Per germline, CDR1 SGHTA and CDR2 FQGNSA. The whole variable domain, filled in from reference TRBV7-2 and TRBJ1-5, reads GAGVSQSPSNKVTEKGKDVELRCDPISGHTALYWYRQSLGQGLEFLIYFQGNSAPDKSGLPSDRFSAERTGGSVSTLTIQRTQQEDSAVYLCASSLRFLAQGNQPQHFGDGTRLSIL.

The genes are TRBV18 and TRBJ1-5, with 9 bases fitting TRBD1. Germline loops: CDR1 KGHSH, CDR2 LQKENI. There are 14 residues in the CDR3. The trim removed 5 bases at V and 6 bases at J, leaving 5 bases unmatched. Written as DNA, the CDR3 is TGTGCCAGCTCAACGACAGGGGGATTTCAGCCCCAGCATTTT. It encodes CASSTTGGFQPQHF.

This clone was observed a handful of times. CDR3 nucleotide sequence: TGCGCCAGCAGCCAAGCGACGGGGAACACTGAAGCTTTCTTT. This translates into CASSQATGNTEAFF. The rearrangement joins TRBV4-1 to TRBJ1-1, with no clear D. CDR1 is MGHRA, CDR2 YSYEKL, per germline. The length of the CDR3 is 14 residues. Trimming took 1 base from V and 1 from J, leaving 7 bases between them.

The rearrangement links TRBV10-2 to TRBJ2-5; the match to TRBD2 covers 9 bases. Germline V gene sequence: CDR1 WSHSY, CDR2 SAAADI. J lost 0 bases, V lost 6 bases, and 11 bases had no gene match. The CDR3 contains 17 residues. The CDR3 nucleotides read TGCGCCAGCAGCCCCTCGGTGGCGGGGGGGAACCAAGAGACCCAGTACTTC. As protein: CASSPSVAGGNQETQYF.

This clone was recorded once. The chain couples TRBV5-1 to TRBJ2-7; perhaps TRBD1 as D (5 bases). Germline V gene sequence: CDR1 SGHRS, CDR2 YFSETQ. V was trimmed by 4 bases and J by 13 bases, leaving 18 bases between them. CDR3 length equals 12 residues. CDR3 protein: CASSPLQCQGYF. CDR3 bases: TGCGCCAGCAGCCCCCTTCAATGCCAGGGATACTTC.

The V call is TRBV28, the J call TRBJ1-5, with D perhaps matching TRBD1 (5 bases). The CDR3 loop spans 13 amino acids. CDR1 and CDR2 from the germline V gene are MDHEN and SYDVKM. Trimming shortened V by 2 bases and J by 5 bases, and 7 bases separated the two germline ends. Written as DNA, the CDR3 is TGTGCCAGCAGTTTAAGGGGCTATCAGCCCCAGCATTTT. Translation gives CASSLRGYQPQHF.

This clone was picked up a small number of times. The chain is built from TRBV20-1 and TRBJ1-1; TRBD1 is a possible D gene (5 bases). This CDR3 region has 11 residues. V was shortened by 2 bases and J by 8 bases, with 9 bases between the two germline ends. From germline, CDR1 is DFQATT and CDR2 SNEGSKA (reference sequence). The CDR3 sequence: CSARFREEAFF. DNA for the CDR3: TGCAGTGCTAGATTCAGGGAAGAAGCTTTCTTT.